These 14 T cell receptor beta chains were sequenced from one sample in a study of blood T cell repertoires in COVID-19. TCRdb's copy holds only in-frame clones and misses some; the assay was immunoSEQ multiplex PCR. Of over 150,000 clones in the sample, roughly 88% were seen once. The specimen sequenced was PBMCs or T cells enriched from blood (not recorded which). These TCRs come from a woman younger than 35 who had recovered from COVID-19.

The J gene is TRBJ2-2, the V gene TRBV6-5; 7 positions match TRBD1. CDR1 is MNHEY, CDR2 SVGAGI, per germline. CDR3 length equals 15 residues. The ends lost 4 bases at V and 5 bases at J; junction bases unmatched: 7. The CDR3 protein is CASSLDRSLTGELFF. CDR3 nucleotide sequence: TGTGCCAGCAGTTTGGACAGGAGTTTAACCGGGGAGCTGTTTTTT.

The gene calls are TRBV7-2 and TRBJ2-2; a possible D gene is TRBD2 (6 bases). Trimming pared 4 bases from V and 6 bases from J, leaving 9 bases between. The length of the CDR3 is 13 residues. CDR1 and CDR2 (germline): SGHTA, FQGNSA. The CDR3 loop is CASSSGGAGELFF. CDR3 nucleotides: TGTGCCAGCAGCTCGGGCGGGGCCGGGGAGCTGTTTTTT.

The chain uses TRBV27 and TRBJ2-1; 9 bases fit TRBD1. This CDR3 is 14 amino acids long. J lost 1 base, V lost 6 bases, and 1 base had no gene match. Looked up from germline, CDR1 is MNHEY and CDR2 is SMNVEV (reference sequence). The DNA of the CDR3 is TGTGCCAGCAGGACAGGGGGATCCTACAATGAGCAGTTCTTC. Translating gives CASRTGGSYNEQFF.

The rearrangement links TRBV4-1 to TRBJ1-6, with D hard to call. This CDR3 has 20 amino acids. Trimming removed 0 bases from V and 0 bases from J, with 18 bases in between. Germline V lookup: CDR1 MGHRA, CDR2 YSYEKL. CDR3 protein: CASSQDLSGSASSYNSPLHF. DNA of the CDR3: TGCGCCAGCAGCCAAGATCTCTCGGGGTCAGCGAGCTCCTATAATTCACCCCTCCACTTT.

This chain connects TRBV7-2 to TRBJ2-7, with 9 bases aligning to TRBD2. The ends lost 5 bases at V and 3 bases at J; junction bases unmatched: 8. The germline gives CDR1 SGHTA, CDR2 FQGNSA. There are 15 residues in the CDR3. The CDR3 reads CASSPLAGGHYEQYF. CDR3 in DNA: TGTGCCAGCAGCCCCCTCGCGGGGGGGCACTACGAGCAGTACTTC.

A remark on this clone: Other nucleotide sequences in the sample specify the same CDR3. This chain joins TRBV28 and TRBJ2-5, with 8 bases matching TRBD1. V trimming: 5 bases; J trimming: 5 bases; junction bases outside the gene matches: 10. Germline V gene lookup returns CDR1 MDHEN and CDR2 SYDVKM. The CDR3 spans 15 residues. In nucleotides, the CDR3 is TGTGCCAGCAGTAGCACCCGGACAGGGAGGGAGACCCAGTACTTC. This translates into CASSSTRTGRETQYF.

The chain has TRBV7-2 and TRBJ1-1, with TRBD1 matching over 9 bases. V lost 5 bases and J lost 5; bases outside the gene matches: 9. Germline CDR1 is SGHTA and CDR2 is FQGNSA. The CDR3 loop spans 15 amino acids. The CDR3 loop reads CASSPGGTGLTEAFF. The CDR3 nucleotides read TGTGCCAGCAGCCCTGGGGGGACAGGGTTAACTGAAGCTTTCTTT. The whole variable domain, remainder taken from reference TRBV7-2 and TRBJ1-1, is GAGVSQSPSNKVTEKGKDVELRCDPISGHTALYWYRQSLGQGLEFLIYFQGNSAPDKSGLPSDRFSAERTGGSVSTLTIQRTQQEDSAVYLCASSPGGTGLTEAFFGQGTRLTVV.

This chain uses TRBV5-1 with TRBJ2-1; D is uncertain. Germline V lookup: CDR1 SGHRS, CDR2 YFSETQ. This CDR3 has 13 amino acids. The germline V and J ends were trimmed by 0 bases and 7 bases, with 8 bases remaining between them. DNA for the CDR3: TGCGCCAGCAGCTTGGCCCTCAGTAATGAGCAGTTCTTC. Translating it yields CASSLALSNEQFF.

The V gene is TRBV7-8, the J gene TRBJ2-2; no reliable D call. V lost 5 bases and J 7 bases, leaving 5 bases between the germline ends. Germline V gives CDR1 SGHVS, CDR2 FQNEAQ. The CDR3 totals 11 residues. This chain's CDR3 is CASSIYGELFF. The CDR3 nucleotides are TGTGCCAGCAGCATATACGGGGAGCTGTTTTTT. The whole variable domain, filled in from reference TRBV7-8 and TRBJ2-2, reads GAGVSQSPRYKVAKRGQDVALRCDPISGHVSLFWYQQALGQGPEFLTYFQNEAQLDKSGLPSDRFFAERPEGSVSTLKIQRTQQEDSAVYLCASSIYGELFFGEGSRLTVL.

The chain has TRBV28 and TRBJ1-6, with D maybe TRBD1 (6 bases). Between the trimmed V and J ends, which lost 2 bases and 10 bases, there was a span of 15 bases. CDR1 MDHEN and CDR2 SYDVKM come from the germline V gene. The length of the CDR3 is 15 residues. The DNA of the CDR3 is TGTGCCAGCAGTTTAAGCTGGGGGCTTGAATCACCCCTCCACTTT. Translating it yields CASSLSWGLESPLHF.

This sequence joins TRBV11-1 and TRBJ2-1; 10 bases fit TRBD2. Per germline, CDR1 SGHAT and CDR2 FQDESV (reference sequence). V trimming: 3 bases; J trimming: 2 bases; junction bases outside the gene matches: 4. This CDR3 contains 16 residues. The CDR3 bases are TGTGCCAGCAGCTTCTCTGGACTAGCGGCCTACAATGAGCAGTTCTTC. Its protein product is CASSFSGLAAYNEQFF.

V is TRBV6-5 and J is TRBJ1-2; possibly TRBD1 for D (5 bases). This CDR3 is 13 amino acids long. Germline CDR1 reads MNHEY; CDR2 reads SVGAGI. Trimming left V 4 bases short and J 8 bases short, with 14 bases between. CDR3 loop: CASSSDTRRGYTF. CDR3 nucleotides: TGTGCCAGCAGTTCGGACACTCGGAGAGGCTACACCTTC.

The chain employs TRBV5-6 and TRBJ2-5; D is unresolved. Germline V gene sequence: CDR1 SGHDT, CDR2 YYEEEE. This CDR3 contains 13 residues. V was trimmed by 1 base and J by 2 bases, leaving 6 bases between them. CDR3 sequence (DNA): TGTGCCAGCAGCTTGCAACAGCAAGAGACCCAGTACTTC. Translated: CASSLQQQETQYF.

The chain has TRBV19 and TRBJ1-5, with 8 bases aligning to TRBD1. CDR1 LNHDA and CDR2 SQIVND come from the germline V gene (reference sequence). CDR3 length equals 18 residues. After removal of 0 bases from V and 4 bases from J, the junction contained 11 bases not matched to a gene. The DNA of the CDR3 is TGTGCCAGTAGTATAGATCTATGGGCACAGGGGGAAAATCAGCCCCAGCATTTT. Its translation: CASSIDLWAQGENQPQHF. Together with reference TRBV19 and TRBJ1-5, the CDR3 gives the full variable domain: DGGITQSPKYLFRKEGQNVTLSCEQNLNHDAMYWYRQDPGQGLRLIYYSQIVNDFQKGDIAEGYSVSREKKESFPLTVTSAQKNPTAFYLCASSIDLWAQGENQPQHFGDGTRLSIL.